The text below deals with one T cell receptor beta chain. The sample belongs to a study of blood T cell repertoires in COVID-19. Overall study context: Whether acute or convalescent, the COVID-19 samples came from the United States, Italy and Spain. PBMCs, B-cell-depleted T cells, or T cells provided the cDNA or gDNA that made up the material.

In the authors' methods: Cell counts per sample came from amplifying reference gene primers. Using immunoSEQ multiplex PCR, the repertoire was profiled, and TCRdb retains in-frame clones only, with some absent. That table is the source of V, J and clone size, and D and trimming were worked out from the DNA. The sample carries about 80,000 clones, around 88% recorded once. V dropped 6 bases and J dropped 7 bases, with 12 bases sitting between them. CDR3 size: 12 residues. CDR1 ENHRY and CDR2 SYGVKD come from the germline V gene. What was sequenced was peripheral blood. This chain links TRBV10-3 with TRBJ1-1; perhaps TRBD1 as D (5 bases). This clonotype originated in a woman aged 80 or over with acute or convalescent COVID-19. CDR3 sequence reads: CAIRGVTDEAFF. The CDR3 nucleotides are TGTGCCATCAGAGGGGTCACCGATGAAGCTTTCTTT.